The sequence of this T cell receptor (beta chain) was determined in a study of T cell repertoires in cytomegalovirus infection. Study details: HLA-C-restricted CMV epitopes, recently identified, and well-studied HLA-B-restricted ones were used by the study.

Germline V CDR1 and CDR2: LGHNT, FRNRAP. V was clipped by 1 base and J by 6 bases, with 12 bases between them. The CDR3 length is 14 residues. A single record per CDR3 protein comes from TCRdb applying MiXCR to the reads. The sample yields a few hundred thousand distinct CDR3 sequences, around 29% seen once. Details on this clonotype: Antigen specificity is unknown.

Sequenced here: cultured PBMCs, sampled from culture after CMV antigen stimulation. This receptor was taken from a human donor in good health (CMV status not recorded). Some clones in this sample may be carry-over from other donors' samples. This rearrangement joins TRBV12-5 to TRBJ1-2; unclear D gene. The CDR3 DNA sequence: TGTGCTAGTGGTTTGGCCCCCTTCCTGGATGGCTACACCTTC. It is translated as CASGLAPFLDGYTF.